Shown below are 5 T cell receptor beta chains from a single sample sequenced in a study of metastatic and nonmetastatic thyroid tumors. TCRdb re-analyzed the PCR reads using MiXCR. The sample carries about 28,000 clones, under 25% recorded once. All patients reached thyroid surgery having received no treatment beforehand. Sequences were obtained from blood. The receptors stem from a female donor with papillary thyroid cancer or a benign thyroid nodule (not recorded which). Some clones in this sample may be carry-over from other donors' samples.

In its sample, this clone was seen many times. This sequence joins TRBV12-3 or TRBV12-4 and TRBJ2-5, with D possibly matching TRBD2 (6 bases). The CDR3 runs to 15 residues. Trimming took 2 bases from V and 5 from J, leaving 15 bases between them. The CDR3 DNA reads TGTGCCAGCAGTTTAAGACTGGAGGGAGCGGAGACCCAGTACTTC. It specifies CASSLRLEGAETQYF.

This clone has a handful of counts. This chain uses TRBV2 with TRBJ2-1; 7 bases fit TRBD2. The length of the CDR3 is 15 residues. The V segment lost 6 bases and the J segment 4 bases; nucleotides outside the gene matches: 9. In germline, CDR1 is SNHLY, CDR2 FYNNEI. DNA of the CDR3: TGTGCCAGCAGCCTTACTAGCGTGTTATACAATGAGCAGTTCTTC. Translated, it gives CASSLTSVLYNEQFF.

The chain uses TRBV18 and TRBJ1-6; D gene uncertain. The V end lost 6 bases, the J end lost 7 bases, and 10 bases lay between the germline ends. Germline V CDR1 and CDR2: KGHSH, LQKENI. The CDR3 contains 13 residues. The CDR3 loop is CASSQDGNSPLHF. The CDR3 DNA reads TGTGCCAGCTCGCAGGACGGGAATTCACCCCTCCACTTT. Full variable domain (missing parts from reference TRBV18 and TRBJ1-6): NAGVMQNPRHLVRRRGQEARLRCSPMKGHSHVYWYRQLPEEGLKFMVYLQKENIIDESGMPKERFSAEFPKEGPSILRIQQVVRGDSAAYFCASSQDGNSPLHFGNGTRLTVT.

This clone was seen a handful of times. The V and J genes are TRBV10-2 and TRBJ1-1; no clear D. Germline CDR1 is WSHSY and CDR2 is SAAADI. The CDR3 runs to 13 residues. Deletions cut 5 bases from V and 1 base from J, with 8 bases between. This chain's CDR3 is CASSYPSNTEAFF. CDR3 coding DNA: TGCGCCAGCAGTTACCCGTCGAACACTGAAGCTTTCTTT.

The rearrangement links TRBV6-6 to TRBJ1-2; TRBD1 might be the D (6 bases). Between the trimmed V and J ends, which lost 0 bases and 8 bases, there was a span of 10 bases. The CDR3 contains 13 residues. Germline-derived CDR1 and CDR2 are MNHNY and SVGAGI (reference sequence). The CDR3 is CASSYSGGGGYTF. Here the CDR3 DNA reads TGTGCCAGCAGTTACTCGGGGGGGGGCGGCTACACCTTC.